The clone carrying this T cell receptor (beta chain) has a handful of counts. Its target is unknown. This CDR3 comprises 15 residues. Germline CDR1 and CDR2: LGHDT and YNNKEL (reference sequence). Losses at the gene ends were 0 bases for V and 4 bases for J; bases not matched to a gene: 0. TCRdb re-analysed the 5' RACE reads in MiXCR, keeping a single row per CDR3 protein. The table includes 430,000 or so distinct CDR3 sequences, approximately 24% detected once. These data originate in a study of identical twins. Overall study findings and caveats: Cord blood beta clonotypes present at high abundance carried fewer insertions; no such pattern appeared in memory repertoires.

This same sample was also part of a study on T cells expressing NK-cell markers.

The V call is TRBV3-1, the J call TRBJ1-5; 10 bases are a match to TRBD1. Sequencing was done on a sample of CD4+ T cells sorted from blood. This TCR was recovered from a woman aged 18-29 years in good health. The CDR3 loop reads CASSQEGQGNQPQHF. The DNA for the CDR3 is TGTGCCAGCAGCCAAGAGGGACAGGGGAATCAGCCCCAGCATTTT.